This T cell receptor (beta chain) is from a study of a mutant IDH1 vaccine in newly diagnosed glioma (dated by TCRdb to about 2021). Background for the entire study: Of the roughly 34 treated patients, roughly 62% were male and approximately 40% were female, and the mean age was approximately 39 years. Before enrollment, most patients had been given radiochemotherapy with temozolomide as standard therapy, while the rest had received either radiotherapy alone or temozolomide alone. Peripheral blood was drawn at six visits: V03 (baseline), V05, V07, V10, V12 and V13. For exploratory analyses, roughly 25 treated patients had longitudinal TCRB deep sequencing done wherever samples were available.

As concerns this clone: Its antigen is still unknown. Base qualities were left out, and no much larger clone turns up one base away.

Explained via the paper, the time point label denotes: baseline, week 1 (first vaccination visit). The treatment or condition label for this specimen denotes: pre-vaccination baseline after standard-of-care therapy. All donors had newly diagnosed IDH1-mutant astrocytomas of WHO grade 3 or 4 that showed loss of nuclear ATRX. The samples were drawn from NOA16, a multicentre, single-arm, open-label phase I trial in Germany that tested a mutant IDH1 peptide vaccine in humans for the first time. For immunogenicity testing, the blood drawn at visit V03 was used as the baseline sample. The DNeasy Blood and Tissue Kit was used to extract genomic DNA from EDTA blood for TCRB sequencing. Libraries were built with the immunoSEQ multiplex PCR assay. Rearranged TCR beta chain sequences were amplified with the hsTCRB Kit following the manufacturer's protocol. TCRB libraries were sequenced on an Illumina MiSeq. The study's processing was this. Demultiplexing, trimming and gene mapping were performed with the kit vendor's proprietary platform. As stored in TCRdb, this immuneACCESS dataset retains in-frame rearrangements with V and J assigned. A fraction of the clones does not appear; measured against another copy, unresolved V genes explain less than half of the discrepancy, and the remainder lacks a known reason. V, J and clone size reflect that table, while D and trimming were determined from the DNA. For this sample there are about 88,000 clones; over 75% appear just once. The ten largest account for around 5% of the sample.

Results and caveats for the whole study, not just this receptor: Selection of PBMC samples for TCRB deep sequencing was based on availability. It was noted by the authors that analyses of patient blood samples could not be reproduced owing to sample limitations. Across multiple MHC alleles, vaccine-induced immune responses were seen in around 94% of patients. Pseudoprogression appeared unrelated to alterations in the top peripheral T cell clonotypes detected by TCRB sequencing.

From the cysteine up to the phenylalanine, the CDR3 has a length of 16 residues. Only the CDR3 DNA is retained, 48 bases long and in frame from the first base. Relative to germline, V is missing 8 bases and J is missing 4 bases, with 11 bases of the junction outside any gene match. Per the germline V gene (reference sequence), LNHDA is the CDR1 and SQIVND is the CDR2. The chain couples TRBV19 to TRBJ2-1; 10 middle bases align to TRBD1. The TCR comes from a man aged 35 to 55 with glioma. Some clones in this sample may be carry-over from other donors' samples. Source: PBMCs, taken from a glioma patient treated with radiotherapy, temozolomide or both. The DNA sequence is given as TGTGCCAGTCGCCCCTCAGGGACAGGGGCTTACAATGAGCAGTTCTTC. The encoded protein is CASRPSGTGAYNEQFF.